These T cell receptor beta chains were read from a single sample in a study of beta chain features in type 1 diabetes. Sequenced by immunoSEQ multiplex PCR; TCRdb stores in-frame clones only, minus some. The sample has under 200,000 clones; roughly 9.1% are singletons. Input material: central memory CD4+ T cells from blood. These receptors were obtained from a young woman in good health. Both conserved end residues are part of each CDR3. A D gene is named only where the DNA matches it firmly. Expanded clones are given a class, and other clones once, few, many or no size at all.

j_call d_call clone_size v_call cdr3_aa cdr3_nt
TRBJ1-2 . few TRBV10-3 CAISGQGRGYTF TGTGCCATCAGTGGTCAGGGAAGGGGCTACACCTTC
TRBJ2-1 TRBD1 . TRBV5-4 CASSAGTGDVSYNEQFF TGTGCCAGCAGCGCGGGGACAGGGGACGTTTCCTACAATGAGCAGTTCTTC
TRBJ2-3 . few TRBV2 CASTEGAMRTDTQYF TGTGCCAGTACGGAAGGGGCCATGCGCACAGATACGCAGTATTTT
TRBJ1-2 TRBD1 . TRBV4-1 CASSQGTGDSDGYTF TGCGCCAGCAGCCAAGGGACAGGGGATTCTGATGGCTACACCTTC
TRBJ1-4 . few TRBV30 CAWSTGGAAGEKLFF TGTGCCTGGAGTACCGGGGGGGCGGCGGGAGAAAAACTGTTTTTT
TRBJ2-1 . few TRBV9 CASSPTGFSYNEQFF TGTGCCAGCAGCCCCACCGGGTTCTCCTACAATGAGCAGTTCTTC
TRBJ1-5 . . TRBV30 CAWRGPGSNQPQHF TGTGCCTGGAGAGGTCCAGGATCTAATCAGCCCCAGCATTTT
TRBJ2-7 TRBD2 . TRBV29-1 CSVYLAGSPSYEQYF TGCAGCGTGTATCTAGCGGGAAGCCCATCCTACGAGCAGTACTTC
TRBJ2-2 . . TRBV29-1 CSVDRGNTGELFF TGCAGCGTTGACCGGGGGAACACCGGGGAGCTGTTTTTT
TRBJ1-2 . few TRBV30 CAWTANYGYTF TGTGCCTGGACAGCTAACTATGGCTACACCTTC
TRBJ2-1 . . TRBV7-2 CASSSPVQNEQFF TGTGCCAGCAGCTCCCCGGTGCAAAATGAGCAGTTCTTC
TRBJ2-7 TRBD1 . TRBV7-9 CASGQGPYEQYF TGTGCCAGTGGACAGGGCCCTTACGAGCAGTACTTC
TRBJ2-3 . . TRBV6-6 CASSHSGVQDTQYF TGTGCCAGCAGCCACTCGGGTGTTCAAGATACGCAGTATTTT
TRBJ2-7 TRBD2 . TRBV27 CASSSHLAGKYEQYF TGTGCCAGCAGTTCCCATTTAGCGGGAAAGTACGAGCAGTACTTC
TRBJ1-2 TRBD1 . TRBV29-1 CSVEASGGGYTF TGCAGCGTTGAAGCTTCAGGGGGAGGCTACACCTTC
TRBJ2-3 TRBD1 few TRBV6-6 CASSNRQGADTQYF TGTGCCAGCAGTAATCGACAGGGCGCAGATACGCAGTATTTT
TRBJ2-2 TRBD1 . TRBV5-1 CASSLRDSVPNGELFF TGCGCCAGCAGCTTACGGGACAGCGTACCTAACGGGGAGCTGTTTTTT
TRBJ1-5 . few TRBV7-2 CASSYYPDRDNQPQHF TGTGCCAGCAGCTACTACCCCGACAGAGACAATCAGCCCCAGCATTTT